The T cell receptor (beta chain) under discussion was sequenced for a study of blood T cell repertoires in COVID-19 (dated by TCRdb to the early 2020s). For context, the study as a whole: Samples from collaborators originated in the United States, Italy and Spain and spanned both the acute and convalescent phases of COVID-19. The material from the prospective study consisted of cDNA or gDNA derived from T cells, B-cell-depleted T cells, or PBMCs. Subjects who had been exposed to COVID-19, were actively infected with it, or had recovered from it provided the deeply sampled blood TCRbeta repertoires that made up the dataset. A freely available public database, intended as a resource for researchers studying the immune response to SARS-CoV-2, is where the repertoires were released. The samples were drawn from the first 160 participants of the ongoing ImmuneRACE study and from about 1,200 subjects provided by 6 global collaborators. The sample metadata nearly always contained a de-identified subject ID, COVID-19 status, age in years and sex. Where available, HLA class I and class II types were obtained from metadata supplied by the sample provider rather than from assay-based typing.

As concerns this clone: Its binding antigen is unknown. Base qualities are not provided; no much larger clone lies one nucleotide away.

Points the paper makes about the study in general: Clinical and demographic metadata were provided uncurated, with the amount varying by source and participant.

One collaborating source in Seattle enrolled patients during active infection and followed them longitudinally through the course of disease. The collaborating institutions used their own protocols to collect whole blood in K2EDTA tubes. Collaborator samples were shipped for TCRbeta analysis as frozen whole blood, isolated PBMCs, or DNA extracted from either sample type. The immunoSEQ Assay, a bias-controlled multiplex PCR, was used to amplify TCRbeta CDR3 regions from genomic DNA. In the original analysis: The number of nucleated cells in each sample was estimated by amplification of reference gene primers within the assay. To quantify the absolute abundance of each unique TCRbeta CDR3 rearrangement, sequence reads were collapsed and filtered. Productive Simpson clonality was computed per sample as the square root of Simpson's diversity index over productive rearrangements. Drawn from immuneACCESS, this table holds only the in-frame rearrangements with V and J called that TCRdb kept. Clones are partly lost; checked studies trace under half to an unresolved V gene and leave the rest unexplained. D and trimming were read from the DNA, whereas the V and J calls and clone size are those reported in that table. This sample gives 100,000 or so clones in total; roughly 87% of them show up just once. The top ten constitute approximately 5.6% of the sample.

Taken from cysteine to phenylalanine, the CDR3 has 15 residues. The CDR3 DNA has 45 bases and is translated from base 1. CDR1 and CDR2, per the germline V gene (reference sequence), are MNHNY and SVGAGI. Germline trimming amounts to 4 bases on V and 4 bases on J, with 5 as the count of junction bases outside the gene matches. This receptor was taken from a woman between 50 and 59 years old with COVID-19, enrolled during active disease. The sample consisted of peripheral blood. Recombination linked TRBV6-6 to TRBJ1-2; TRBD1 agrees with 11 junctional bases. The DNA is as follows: TGTGCCAGCAGTTCGTGGACAGGGGGCGGCTATGGCTACACCTTC. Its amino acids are CASSSWTGGGYGYTF.